Below, one TCR beta chain is given with its context. The antigen it binds to is not known. Within one base of it there is no much larger clone, and no base qualities were kept. The CDR1 and CDR2 encoded by the germline V gene are SQVTM and ANQGSEA. The cysteine opens and the phenylalanine closes a CDR3 of 15 amino acids. The entry retains the CDR3 DNA only, 45 bases that are in frame from base 1. Ends trimmed: V by 6 bases, J by 7 bases; bases unmatched to a gene: 9. The sample belongs to a study of Ad26.COV2.S vaccination and SARS-CoV-2 variants (dated by TCRdb to 2020 to 2023). The study in broad terms: Vaccine-arm donors came from COV1001, a multicentre, randomized, double-blind, placebo-controlled phase I-IIa trial of Ad26.COV2.S in healthy adults. Ad26.COV2.S was administered intramuscularly at 5 x 10^10 or 1 x 10^11 viral particles, either as a single shot or as two shots given 56 days apart. The specificity and breadth of SARS-CoV-2-reactive T cell receptors after Ad26.COV2.S vaccination were assessed by TCRbeta repertoire sequencing. A total of around 32 samples were included in the TCR-sequenced set, comprising roughly 19 Ad26.COV2.S vaccine recipients, 5 placebo recipients and 8 SARS-CoV-2 convalescent individuals. Participants in the trial were split at random into five groups of five each, receiving low-dose or high-dose Ad26.COV2.S once or twice, or else placebo on both occasions. Investigators remained blinded to trial group allocation during experiments and outcome assessment. Findings and caveats that apply to the study as a whole: After vaccination, substantial breadth of spike-specific CD8+ and CD4+ T cell responses was reported. Vaccine and placebo recipients had comparable non-spike TCR breadth, which fits with the vaccine containing only spike. The study lacked the statistical power to compare responses across vaccine doses or regimens. The authors noted that the TCR breadth and depth analyses may have underestimated total T cell responses. Compared with placebo recipients, Ad26.COV2.S recipients showed higher spike-specific TCR breadth (P = 0.0014).

This sample's treatment or condition label indicates: 15 to 20 received Ad26.COV2.S at low or high dose, single or two shots; roughly five received placebo; per-sample allocation not given. For vaccine and placebo recipients, the sequenced repertoires came from samples collected on day 63 after the first injection. Cohort 1b enrolled about two dozen adults aged 18-55 years at a single site in Boston, USA, between 29 July and 7 August 2020. Ad26.COV2.S was a replication-incompetent adenovirus type 26 vector expressing a prefusion-stabilized SARS-CoV-2 spike protein from the original Wuhan strain. The immunoSEQ Assay was the method used to sequence TCRbeta CDR3 regions. After extraction, genomic DNA underwent amplification by bias-controlled multiplex PCR, followed by high-throughput sequencing. On the study's bioinformatics: To quantify the absolute abundance of every unique TCRbeta CDR3 region, sequences were collapsed and filtered. T cell fraction was estimated by normalization of TCRbeta template counts to usable DNA, with usable DNA being measured through amplification of reference genes present in all nucleated cells. Repertoire TCRs were annotated as SARS-CoV-2-specific by exact matching of V gene, CDR3 amino acid sequence and J gene to a known reactive TCR set. The reference SARS-CoV-2 TCR set was obtained from MIRA and was filtered for enrichment in COVID-19-positive ImmuneCODE repertoires, whereby public or cross-reactive TCRs were removed. Based on the MIRA antigens, annotated TCRs were further analysed at the level of specific ORF or position within ORF. Breadth was defined as the number of annotated unique rearrangements divided by the total number of unique productive rearrangements, and depth was defined as the summed frequency of the annotated unique rearrangements. Two-sided Wilcoxon rank-sum tests were applied when comparing TCR breadth between groups. This is the immuneACCESS table as TCRdb keeps it, with only in-frame sequences that have V and J called. A part of the clones is gone; compared with another copy, unresolved V genes explain less than half, and the rest is unexplained. V, J and clone size are those of that table, while D and trimming were read from the DNA. Counted in this sample were approximately 400,000 clones; around 84% of them appeared once. The ten most abundant clones make up roughly 3.1% of the sample.

The specimen was peripheral blood, collected in a trial of Ad26.COV2.S vaccine versus placebo. The receptor was isolated from a person between 18 and 60 years old who received the Ad26.COV2.S COVID-19 vaccine or a placebo. The chain is assembled from TRBV29-1 and TRBJ2-3; 14 junctional bases match TRBD2. The CDR3 region: CSVRGTSGSQYTQYF. The sequence in DNA is TGCAGCGTCAGAGGGACTAGCGGGAGTCAATATACGCAGTATTTT.